This T cell receptor (beta chain) was profiled in a study of radiation and T cells in renal cell carcinoma. At the level of the study: Nephrectomy followed 15 Gy stereotactic body radiation by 4 weeks.

General study results and limits: In blood, top tumor clones expanded by 2 weeks, shrinking by 4.

The assay was immunoSEQ multiplex PCR, and TCRdb's table has in-frame clones only and misses some. The sample lists approximately 120,000 clones; roughly 80% were seen once. Time point in this sample: baseline pretreatment blood. Treatment of the sample: 15 Gy SBRT to primary tumor, nephrectomy 4 weeks later. After SBRT, blood was collected at 2 and 4 weeks, plus baseline. The patient's renal cell carcinoma had clear cell pathology. From germline, CDR1 is MDHEN and CDR2 SYDVKM. V gave up 6 bases and J gave up 3 bases; unmatched junction bases: 8. The CDR3 covers 15 residues. Remarks on this clone: Its specificity is not known.

J is TRBJ2-1 and V is TRBV28, with 7 bases lining up with TRBD1. The sequencing here drew on blood, taken from a patient whose treatment included radiotherapy and nephrectomy. This receptor was taken from a woman in her sixties with renal cell carcinoma. CDR3 bases: TGTGCCAGCAGGGCGCCCGGGACAGTCTACAATGAGCAGTTCTTC. This codes for CASRAPGTVYNEQFF.